This T cell receptor beta chain was sequenced during a study of cytomegalovirus exposure and HLA in healthy donors. The study's findings and limits: TCR association rates varied by HLA locus in a later analysis, with DRB1 highest and HLA-C lowest.

The CDR3 is made up of 15 amino acids. Germline loops: CDR1 SGHRS, CDR2 YFSETQ. V was shortened by 4 bases and J by 0 bases, with 11 bases between the two germline ends. On this clone: Its antigen is not identified. Other DNA sequences in the same sample also yield this CDR3.

PCR involved 60 Vbeta and 13 Jbeta primers. Repertoires were generated with immunoSEQ multiplex PCR, while TCRdb's copy carries only in-frame clones and drops some. Of roughly 98,000 clones listed, about three quarters are singletons. This rearrangement joins TRBV5-1 to TRBJ2-1, with D uncertain. The TCR originated in a man aged 35-49 years in good health and CMV-seronegative. The sample comprised PBMCs. The CDR3, as DNA: TGCGCCAGCAGCCTGGACGGTAGCTCCTACAATGAGCAGTTCTTC. Its protein is CASSLDGSSYNEQFF.